These 19 T cell receptor beta chains were all obtained from the same sample, sequenced in a study of cytomegalovirus exposure and HLA in healthy donors. This PCR relied on a set of 60 Vbeta primers and 13 Jbeta primers. TCRdb keeps only in-frame clones here, not all; method: immunoSEQ multiplex PCR. The sample lists approximately 140,000 clones, just under 85% occurring once. Sequencing was carried out using PBMCs. All receptors come from a boy between 2 and 15 years old in good health and CMV-seronegative.

This clone was seen just once. The chain has TRBV2 and TRBJ2-3; TRBD1 aligns across 7 bases. The CDR3 runs 17 residues. After removal of 4 bases from V and 0 bases from J, the junction contained 10 bases not matched to a gene. Germline CDR1 is SNHLY and CDR2 is FYNNEI. This chain's CDR3 is CASSVFLMDRSTDTQYF. The CDR3 DNA sequence: TGTGCCAGCAGTGTTTTTTTAATGGACAGGAGCACAGATACGCAGTATTTT.

The chain couples TRBV5-4 to TRBJ2-3; tentative D call: TRBD2 (5 bases). This CDR3 contains 16 residues. CDR1 is SGHNT, CDR2 YYREEE, per germline (reference sequence). Trimming pared 4 bases from V and 6 bases from J, leaving 21 bases between. As DNA, the CDR3 is TGTGCCAGCAGCGGCGCAAGGCGGGCCCCTCTGGATACGCAGTATTTT. This gives the protein CASSGARRAPLDTQYF. Drawing the rest from reference TRBV5-4 and TRBJ2-3, the complete variable domain is ETGVTQSPTHLIKTRGQQVTLRCSSQSGHNTVSWYQQALGQGPQFIFQYYREEENGRGNFPPRFSGLQFPNYSSELNVNALELDDSALYLCASSGARRAPLDTQYFGPGTRLTVL.

The rearrangement links TRBV11-3 to TRBJ2-1, with TRBD1 identical over 7 bases. V lost 0 bases and J lost 7; bases outside the gene matches: 12. This CDR3 spans 17 amino acids. Germline assignment: CDR1 SGHNT and CDR2 YENEEA. The chain's CDR3 is CASSLDRDQGVRNEQFF. The CDR3 DNA reads as TGTGCCAGCAGCTTAGATAGGGATCAGGGGGTACGTAATGAGCAGTTCTTC.

The rearrangement uses TRBV5-1 and TRBJ2-5, with a weak D call TRBD1 (5 bases). The DNA end is a closer match to TRBJ2-7, so the J assignment may be wrong. Germline V gene lookup returns CDR1 SGHRS and CDR2 YFSETQ. The CDR3 is 12 amino acids. The CDR3, as DNA: TGCGCCAGCAGCTTCCAGGGCTACGAGCAGTACTTC. Protein product: CASSFQGYEQYF.

The chain combines TRBV20-1 with TRBJ2-7; D unclear. V shed 0 bases and J shed 3 bases, with 3 bases lying between them. Germline values: CDR1 DFQATT, CDR2 SNEGSKA (reference sequence). The CDR3 runs 11 residues. The CDR3, as DNA: TGCAGTGCTAGAGACAACTACGAGCAGTACTTC. It yields the protein CSARDNYEQYF.

This rearrangement joins TRBV4-3 to TRBJ2-3, with 7 positions matching TRBD2. The CDR3 totals 17 residues. Unmatched junction bases numbered 8, after V lost 0 bases and J lost 2 bases. Per germline, CDR1 LGHNA and CDR2 YSLEER. The chain's CDR3 is CASSQDELGTTTDTQYF. CDR3 DNA: TGCGCCAGCAGCCAAGATGAGCTAGGGACTACCACAGATACGCAGTATTTT.

CDR3 DNA sequence: TGTGCCAGCAGCGCACAGGGGGTCAATGAGCAGTTCTTC. It is translated as CASSAQGVNEQFF. The chain employs TRBV9 and TRBJ2-1; the match to TRBD1 covers 8 bases. The trim removed 3 bases at V and 6 bases at J, leaving 2 bases unmatched. There are 13 residues in the CDR3. Germline CDR1 and CDR2: SGDLS and YYNGEE. Full variable domain (outside the CDR3, taken from reference TRBV9 and TRBJ2-1): DSGVTQTPKHLITATGQRVTLRCSPRSGDLSVYWYQQSLDQGLQFLIQYYNGEERAKGNILERFSAQQFPDLHSELNLSSLELGDSALYFCASSAQGVNEQFFGPGTRLTVL.

The rearrangement links TRBV19 to TRBJ1-1, with 8 nucleotides matching TRBD1. The J segment lost 5 bases and the V segment lost 2 bases, leaving 4 bases of the junction unmatched. The CDR3 runs 14 residues. Per the germline V gene, CDR1 is LNHDA and CDR2 is SQIVND (reference sequence). CDR3 sequence reads: CASSIMTGETEAFF. The CDR3, as DNA: TGTGCCAGTAGTATAATGACAGGGGAGACTGAAGCTTTCTTT.

This clone was detected only a few times. V gene TRBV11-2 combines with J gene TRBJ2-2; 7 bases match TRBD1. This CDR3 spans 15 amino acids. Germline V CDR1 and CDR2: SGHAT, FQNNGV. Losses at the gene ends were 5 bases for V and 1 base for J; bases not matched to a gene: 4. CDR3 bases: TGTGCCAGCAGCACCTACAGGGGGAACACCGGGGAGCTGTTTTTT. It encodes CASSTYRGNTGELFF.

The chain has TRBV7-2 and TRBJ1-5; possibly TRBD1 for D (6 bases). Germline CDR1 and CDR2: SGHTA and FQGNSA. The ends were cut back, 1 base at V and 3 bases at J, with 10 bases in the middle. The CDR3 is 15 amino acids. CDR3 nucleotides: TGTGCCAGCAGCTTAGACAGGGCCCTCAATCAGCCCCAGCATTTT. Amino acid sequence: CASSLDRALNQPQHF.

This clone appeared once. The chain carries TRBV7-2 and TRBJ2-1; maybe TRBD2 (7 bases). The CDR3 has 14 amino acids. Trimming pared 5 bases from V and 9 bases from J, leaving 17 bases between. Germline V gene sequence: CDR1 SGHTA, CDR2 FQGNSA. The CDR3 region has the DNA TGTGCCAGCAGCCCCCGTGGGGGGGGCGGTGAGCAGTTCTTC. Protein: CASSPRGGGGEQFF.

The rearrangement joins TRBV20-1 to TRBJ1-1; D is unclear. From germline, CDR1 is DFQATT and CDR2 SNEGSKA (reference sequence). The length of the CDR3 is 11 residues. V gave up 6 bases and J gave up 8 bases, with 13 bases separating them. CDR3 coding DNA: TGCAGTGCCAAATCAACTCGGGAAGCTTTCTTT. It yields the protein CSAKSTREAFF.

The chain recombines TRBV5-6 with TRBJ2-5; D is perhaps TRBD1 (6 bases). The CDR3 has 16 amino acids. With 3 bases removed from V and 5 bases from J, the gap between germline ends came to 20 bases. Germline V gene data show CDR1 as SGHDT and CDR2 as YYEEEE. The CDR3 DNA sequence: TGTGCCAGCAGCTCGCCCCAGTGGGGGCTCGGGGAGACCCAGTACTTC. Amino acid sequence: CASSSPQWGLGETQYF.

The genes are TRBV15 and TRBJ2-5; 8 bases map to TRBD2. Germline-derived CDR1 and CDR2 are LNHNV and YYDKDF (reference sequence). V dropped 1 base and J dropped 2; count of bases not matched to a gene: 12. This CDR3 contains 18 residues. The DNA of the CDR3 is TGTGCCACCAGCAGAGGGGCGGACGGGAGGGCCCTTCAAGAGACCCAGTACTTC. Translating gives CATSRGADGRALQETQYF.

The V gene is TRBV6-4, the J gene TRBJ1-2; the D gene is possibly TRBD1 (6 bases). Trimming cost V 1 base and J 3 bases, with 12 bases left between them. Germline assignment: CDR1 MRHNA and CDR2 SNTAGT. The CDR3 extends over 15 amino acids. The CDR3 DNA is TGTGCCAGCAGTGACTGGGGGGGCGGAGACTATGGCTACACCTTC. Protein product: CASSDWGGGDYGYTF.

The V and J genes are TRBV21-1 and TRBJ2-1; the table's D call, TRBD2, has no DNA check behind it. TRBV21-1 is a listed pseudogene. There are 19 residues in the CDR3. This chain's CDR3 is CASSKDTSGGPLSHNEQFF. In DNA form, the CDR3 reads TGTGCCAGCAGCAAAGATACTAGCGGGGGGCCCCTATCACACAATGAGCAGTTCTTC.

V is TRBV7-9 and J is TRBJ1-1; no definite D call. Germline loops: CDR1 SEHNR, CDR2 FQNEAQ (reference sequence). The V and J ends lost 5 bases and 5 bases respectively, with 12 bases between them. CDR3 length equals 13 residues. CDR3 nucleotides: TGTGCCAGCAGCCCTTCAGGCGGGACTGAAGCTTTCTTT. Protein product: CASSPSGGTEAFF.

Only a few counts were recorded for this clone. This sequence joins TRBV10-2 and TRBJ2-3; 14 bases fit TRBD2. Germline V CDR1 and CDR2: WSHSY, SAAADI. V lost 11 bases and J lost 0; bases outside the gene matches: 7. The CDR3 sequence is 16 residues long. In DNA form, the CDR3 reads TGCGCCGTACCGGGACTAGCGGGGGCCAGCACAGATACGCAGTATTTT. Amino acids: CAVPGLAGASTDTQYF.

The J gene is TRBJ1-3, the V gene TRBV5-1, with 8 bases that match TRBD1. The length of the CDR3 is 16 residues. The ends lost 0 bases at V and 3 bases at J; junction bases unmatched: 5. Germline-derived CDR1 and CDR2 are SGHRS and YFSETQ. The CDR3 DNA follows: TGCGCCAGCAGCTTGGCCAGACAGGGGCTTGGAAACACCATATATTTT. Translated: CASSLARQGLGNTIYF.